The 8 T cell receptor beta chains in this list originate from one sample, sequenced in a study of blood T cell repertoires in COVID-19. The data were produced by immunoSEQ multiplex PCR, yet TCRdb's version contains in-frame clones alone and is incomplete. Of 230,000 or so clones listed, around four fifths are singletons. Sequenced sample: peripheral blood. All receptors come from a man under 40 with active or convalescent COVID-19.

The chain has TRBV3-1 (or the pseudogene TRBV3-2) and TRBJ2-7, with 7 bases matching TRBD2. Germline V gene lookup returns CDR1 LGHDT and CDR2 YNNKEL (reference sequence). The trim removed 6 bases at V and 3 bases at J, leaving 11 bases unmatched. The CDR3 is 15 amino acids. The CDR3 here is CASSRGGEALYEQYF. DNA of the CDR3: TGTGCCAGCAGTCGTGGGGGGGAGGCACTCTACGAGCAGTACTTC.

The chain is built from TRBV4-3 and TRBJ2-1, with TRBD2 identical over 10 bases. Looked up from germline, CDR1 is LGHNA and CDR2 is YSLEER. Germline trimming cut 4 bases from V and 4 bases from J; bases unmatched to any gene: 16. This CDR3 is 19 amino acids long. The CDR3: CASSPTSGTTMGPYNEQFF. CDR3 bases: TGCGCCAGCAGCCCCACTAGCGGGACCACCATGGGACCGTACAATGAGCAGTTCTTC.

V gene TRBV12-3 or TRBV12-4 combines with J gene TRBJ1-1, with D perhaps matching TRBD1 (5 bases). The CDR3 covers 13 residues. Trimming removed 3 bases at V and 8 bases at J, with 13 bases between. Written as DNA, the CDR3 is TGTGCCAGCAGTTTCCGGGGACTTTGGGAAGCTTTCTTT. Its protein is CASSFRGLWEAFF.

CDR3 DNA sequence: TGTGCCAGCAGTCCCGGGACTAGCGGGATGGGGACCGGGGAGCTGTTTTTT. Translated, it gives CASSPGTSGMGTGELFF. The chain joins TRBV27 to TRBJ2-2, with 13 bases that match TRBD2. J was trimmed by 5 bases and V by 5 bases; bases with no gene match: 8. This CDR3 is 17 amino acids long. The V gene's germline CDR1 is MNHEY and CDR2 SMNVEV (reference sequence).

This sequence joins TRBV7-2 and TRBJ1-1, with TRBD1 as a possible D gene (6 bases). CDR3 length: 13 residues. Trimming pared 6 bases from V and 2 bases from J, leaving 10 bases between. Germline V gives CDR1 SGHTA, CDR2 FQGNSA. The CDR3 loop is CASRPTGNTEAFF. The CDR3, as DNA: TGTGCCAGCAGGCCGACAGGAAACACTGAAGCTTTCTTT.

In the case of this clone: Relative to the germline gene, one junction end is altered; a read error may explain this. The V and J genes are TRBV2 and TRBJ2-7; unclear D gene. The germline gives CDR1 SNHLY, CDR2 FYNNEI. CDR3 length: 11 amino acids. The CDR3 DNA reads TGTGCCAGCATGATGGGCCCTCTCATGTTCTTC. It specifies CASMMGPLMFF.

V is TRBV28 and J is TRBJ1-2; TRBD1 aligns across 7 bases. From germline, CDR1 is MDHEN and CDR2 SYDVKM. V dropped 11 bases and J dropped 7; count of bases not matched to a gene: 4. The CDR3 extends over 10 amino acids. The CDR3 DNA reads TGTGCCGTTCAGGGGGGTGGCTACACCTTC. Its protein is CAVQGGGYTF.

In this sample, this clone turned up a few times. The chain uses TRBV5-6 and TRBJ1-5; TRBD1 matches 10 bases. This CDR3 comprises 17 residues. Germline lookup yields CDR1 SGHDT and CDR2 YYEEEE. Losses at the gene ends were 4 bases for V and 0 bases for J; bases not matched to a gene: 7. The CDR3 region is CASSAGTGVLSNQPQHF. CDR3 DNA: TGTGCCAGCAGCGCCGGGACAGGGGTCCTTAGCAATCAGCCCCAGCATTTT.